The 9 T cell receptor beta chains in this list originate from one sample, sequenced in a study of technical replicates of blood from a few donors. Generated by immunoSEQ multiplex PCR, the TCRdb table keeps only in-frame clones and is missing some. The table has under 15,000 clones, around 95% seen once; the top ten hold 6.5% to 7.5%. The sequencing input was PBMCs. The receptors come from a human donor in good health.

The rearrangement uses TRBV6-4 and TRBJ2-3, with 12 positions matching TRBD2. Germline V gene data show CDR1 as MRHNA and CDR2 as SNTAGT. J gave up 0 bases and V 2 bases, and 0 bases lay outside the gene matches. This CDR3 comprises 16 residues. The CDR3 DNA reads TGTGCCAGCAGTGACGGGACTAGCGGGAGCACAGATACGCAGTATTTT. This codes for CASSDGTSGSTDTQYF.

The gene calls are TRBV19 and TRBJ2-1; the match to TRBD2 covers 8 bases. CDR3 length equals 16 residues. Trimming cost V 5 bases and J 0 bases; bases outside gene matches: 6. Germline CDR1 and CDR2: LNHDA and SQIVND (reference sequence). The CDR3 bases are TGTGCCAGTAGTCCCGGACTAGCCAGCTCCTACAATGAGCAGTTCTTC. The encoded protein is CASSPGLASSYNEQFF.

This sequence joins TRBV10-3 and TRBJ2-2; maybe TRBD1 (5 bases). This CDR3 contains 16 residues. Germline CDR1 is ENHRY and CDR2 is SYGVKD. Trimming stripped 4 bases from V and 0 bases from J, with 12 bases between. The CDR3 DNA is TGTGCCATCAGTGTAGCAGGGTGGACGAACACCGGGGAGCTGTTTTTT. As protein: CAISVAGWTNTGELFF.

This chain uses TRBV4-2 with TRBJ2-7; no clear D gene. Between the trimmed V and J ends, which lost 0 bases and 4 bases, there was a span of 13 bases. Germline V gene data show CDR1 as LGHNA and CDR2 as YNFKEQ. The CDR3 totals 15 residues. CDR3 sequence (DNA): TGTGCCAGCAGCCAAGATCAGGCGCAGACGTACGAGCAGTACTTC. This encodes CASSQDQAQTYEQYF.

The V call is TRBV25-1, the J call TRBJ2-7, with TRBD1 identical over 7 bases. CDR3 size: 14 residues. Germline V gives CDR1 MGHDK, CDR2 SYGVNS. V trimming: 1 base; J trimming: 6 bases; junction bases outside the gene matches: 6. The CDR3 DNA follows: TGTGCCAGCAGTGAATCCGGAAGGGACAGCGAGCAGTACTTC. Amino acids: CASSESGRDSEQYF.

The chain uses TRBV19 and TRBJ1-1; possible D gene TRBD1, 5 bases. V lost 5 bases and J lost 4, with 14 bases in between. This CDR3 region has 14 residues. CDR1 and CDR2 (germline): LNHDA, SQIVND (reference sequence). CDR3 nucleotides: TGTGCCAGTAGTTTCAACTCAGGGCCCACTGAAGCTTTCTTT. This gives the protein CASSFNSGPTEAFF. The entire variable domain, with the rest obtained from reference TRBV19 and TRBJ1-1, is as follows: DGGITQSPKYLFRKEGQNVTLSCEQNLNHDAMYWYRQDPGQGLRLIYYSQIVNDFQKGDIAEGYSVSREKKESFPLTVTSAQKNPTAFYLCASSFNSGPTEAFFGQGTRLTVV.

The rearrangement uses TRBV6-6 and TRBJ2-2; D perhaps matches TRBD1 (6 bases). Germline assignment: CDR1 MNHNY and CDR2 SVGAGI (reference sequence). V was cut by 6 bases and J by 1 base, with 12 bases left in between. This CDR3 is 15 amino acids long. CDR3 protein: CASRPGTRNTGELFF. In DNA, the CDR3 is TGTGCCAGCAGACCCGGGACAAGGAACACCGGGGAGCTGTTTTTT.

The chain joins TRBV7-9 to TRBJ1-1; D may be TRBD1 (5 bases). The germline CDR1 and CDR2 sequences are SEHNR and FQNEAQ (reference sequence). The CDR3 is 18 amino acids. The germline V and J ends were trimmed by 1 base and 1 base, with 19 bases remaining between them. The CDR3 here is CASSLDSGVFSWNTEAFF. CDR3 coding DNA: TGTGCCAGCAGCTTAGATTCGGGGGTGTTTTCGTGGAACACTGAAGCTTTCTTT.

This clone occurred once. The chain couples TRBV10-1 to TRBJ2-2; a possible D gene is TRBD1 (5 bases). Trimming cost V 3 bases and J 3 bases, with 11 bases left between them. The CDR3 is 15 residues long. Germline lookup yields CDR1 WNHNN and CDR2 SYGVQD (reference sequence). The CDR3 nucleotides are TGCGCCAGCAGTGAAAACAGCAGGGACACCGGGGAGCTGTTTTTT. Translation gives CASSENSRDTGELFF.